This T cell receptor beta chain emerged from a study of shared clonotypes between healthy human individuals. Study-wide results and caveats: Naive CD4 clonotype sharing across several donors was about 5%. A generally larger estimated richness was seen in naive subsets than in memory subsets. Generation probability values for non-shared clonotypes were lower than those for clonotypes shared by all four donors. Enrolling few donors narrowed the genetic and exposure-history diversity that was represented.

Assay used: immunoSEQ multiplex PCR; TCRdb lists only in-frame clones, some missing. The sample holds around 1,000,000 clones; around 77% are singletons and the top ten take roughly 0.83%. Comment on this clone: What it recognizes is unknown.

This clonotype was obtained from a man younger than 30 in good health. Some clones in this sample may be carry-over from other donors' samples. Sequenced input: memory CD4+ T cells from PBMCs. This sample's subset: CD45RA-negative fraction.

CDR3 protein: CASSLTGVKPEAFF. The CDR3 bases are TGTGCCAGCAGTTTGACAGGGGTGAAGCCTGAAGCTTTCTTT. This chain links TRBV28 with TRBJ1-1, with TRBD1 identical over 8 bases. The V gene's germline CDR1 is MDHEN and CDR2 SYDVKM. V shed 3 bases and J 6 bases; nucleotides not matched to a gene: 6. This CDR3 has 14 amino acids.